A selection of T cell receptor beta chains follows, all from one sample in a study of OX40 agonist ivuxolimab in advanced cancers. Measured with immunoSEQ multiplex PCR; TCRdb has only the in-frame clones, and not every one. This table holds about 21,000 clones, over 75% found once. Specimen: CD4+ or CD8+ T cells sorted from blood, collected in a trial of the OX40 agonist ivuxolimab. Receptors originate from an adult with an advanced solid tumor such as melanoma, head and neck, liver or kidney cancer. Both conserved end residues are part of each CDR3. The D gene is left open where the match is weak. Clone size appears in some rows only: once, few, many, or a class for an expanded clone.

14 . TRBJ1-5 . TRBV27 TGTGCCAGCAGTCCCGGAGGGACTGATCAGCCCCAGCATTTT CASSPGGTDQPQHF
16 . TRBJ2-2 TRBD2 TRBV4-3 TGCGCCAGCAGCCGGGCCGCGGGGGAATACACCGGGGAGCTGTTTTTT CASSRAAGEYTGELFF
15 . TRBJ1-2 . TRBV7-9 TGTGCCAGCAGCTCCCGACCGGGCCCGGGCTATGGCTACACCTTC CASSSRPGPGYGYTF
17 . TRBJ2-5 TRBD1 TRBV4-1 TGCGCCAGCAGCCCCTACTCACAGGGGGCTGGGCGAGAGACCCAGTACTTC CASSPYSQGAGRETQYF
16 once TRBJ1-2 . TRBV7-9 TGTGCCAGCAGTGTTGCCGGGGGTTATGTTAACTATGGCTACACCTTC CASSVAGGYVNYGYTF
14 once TRBJ1-1 . TRBV10-3 TGTGCCGCCGGTGGGGGATGGTTAAAGCCTGAAGCTTTCTTT CAAGGGWLKPEAFF
13 . TRBJ1-2 . TRBV27 TGTGCCAGCAGGCCAGGTGATAACTATGGCTACACCTTC CASRPGDNYGYTF
13 . TRBJ2-7 . TRBV7-7 TGTGCTAGCAGCTTAACACTAGATTACGAGCAGTACTTC CASSLTLDYEQYF
15 . TRBJ1-4 TRBD1 TRBV7-2 TGTGCCAGCAGCAACTATCAGGGGGCGGGCGAAAAACTGTTTTTT CASSNYQGAGEKLFF
17 . TRBJ2-7 TRBD1 TRBV5-1 TGCGCCAGCAGCCCGGGACAGGGGATCTCGGGATCGATCGAGCAGTACTTC CASSPGQGISGSIEQYF
13 . TRBJ2-5 . TRBV5-6 TGTGCCAGCAGCTTCCAGGGACAAGAGACCCAGTACTTC CASSFQGQETQYF
17 . TRBJ1-1 TRBD1 TRBV4-1 TGCGCCAGCAGCCAAGGTCCGTGGGGACAGGTAAACACTGAAGCTTTCTTT CASSQGPWGQVNTEAFF
12 once TRBJ2-7 TRBD1 TRBV5-6 TGTGCCAGCAGCGAGACAGGGAAGGAGCAGTACTTC CASSETGKEQYF
15 . TRBJ2-7 TRBD1 TRBV7-2 TGTGCCAGCAGCCCGACAGGGTTGTTAAACTACGAGCAGTACTTC CASSPTGLLNYEQYF
14 . TRBJ1-1 . TRBV15 TGTGCCACCAGCAGAGATGCCTCAGACACTGAAGCTTTCTTT CATSRDASDTEAFF
17 . TRBJ2-1 TRBD2 TRBV4-1 TGCGCCAGCAGCCTTACTCCAGGGACTAGCGGGTCTCATGAGCAGTTCTTC CASSLTPGTSGSHEQFF
15 . TRBJ2-2 TRBD1 TRBV7-9 TGTGCCAGCAGCCAAGGGACAGGGAAGGCCGGGGAGCTGTTTTTT CASSQGTGKAGELFF
16 . TRBJ2-7 TRBD1 TRBV18 TGTGCCAGCTCACTATTACAGGGGGCGGGGACCTACGAGCAGTACTTC CASSLLQGAGTYEQYF
13 . TRBJ1-3 . TRBV30 TGTGCCTGGAGTGCGCCAGTTGAGAACACCATATATTTT CAWSAPVENTIYF
15 . TRBJ1-5 . TRBV4-3 TGCGCCAGCAGCCAAGCGTACAGGGCCCATCAGCCCCAGCATTTT CASSQAYRAHQPQHF
16 . TRBJ2-4 . TRBV6-6 TGTGCCAGCAGTTACTTAGGGGGGCTGACCAAAAACATTCAGTACTTC CASSYLGGLTKNIQYF
16 . TRBJ1-2 TRBD1 TRBV5-4 TGTGCCAGCAGCTTGGCGGGGACAGAAGCTAACTATGGCTACACCTTC CASSLAGTEANYGYTF
17 . TRBJ2-3 TRBD2 TRBV7-9 TGTGCCAGCGAGGGGGACCTACTAGCGGGCAAATCAGATACGCAGTATTTT CASEGDLLAGKSDTQYF
14 . TRBJ2-7 . TRBV7-9 TGTGCCAGCAGCTCATCAGGGCGTACCTACGAGCAGTACTTC CASSSSGRTYEQYF
15 . TRBJ1-1 . TRBV7-2 TGTGCCAGCAGCTTAGACATAGCGGGGAACACTGAAGCTTTCTTT CASSLDIAGNTEAFF
14 . TRBJ2-3 . TRBV5-1 TGCGCCAGCATCTCGGACTACGGGGCAGATACGCAGTATTTT CASISDYGADTQYF
16 . TRBJ2-6 . TRBV15 TGTGCCACCAGCAGAGATCAGGGGTCTGGGGCCAACGTCCTGACTTTC CATSRDQGSGANVLTF
11 . TRBJ1-2 . TRBV6-1 TGTGCCAGCACGGGAGGGTATGGCTACACCTTC CASTGGYGYTF
16 . TRBJ1-6 TRBD1 TRBV6-5 TGTGCCAGCAGTTCTCAGACAGGGGCGGCTGCTTCACCCCTCCACTTT CASSSQTGAAASPLHF
15 . TRBJ1-6 . TRBV5-4 TGTGCCAGCAGCTTTTCCCCAGCCGTGGGTTCACCCCTCCACTTT CASSFSPAVGSPLHF
12 few TRBJ2-2 . TRBV10-3 TGTGCCATCAGTGAGAATACCGGGGAGCTGTTTTTT CAISENTGELFF
15 . TRBJ2-7 . TRBV5-1 TGCGCCAGCAGCTTGGCCTTAGGGGGATCATACGAGCAGTACTTC CASSLALGGSYEQYF
14 few TRBJ1-1 TRBD1 TRBV19 TGTGCCAGTAGTATGGGGGCAGGGGGCACTGAAGCTTTCTTT CASSMGAGGTEAFF
15 . TRBJ1-3 . TRBV4-1 TGCGCCAGCAGCCAAGATGGGAATCCTCGAAACACCATATATTTT CASSQDGNPRNTIYF
13 . TRBJ2-5 . TRBV13 TGTGCCAGCAGCCTCCGGCCAGGAGAGACCCAGTACTTC CASSLRPGETQYF
16 once TRBJ2-3 TRBD1 TRBV4-2 TGTGCCAGCAGCCAATGGGGACAGGGGGCAACAGATACGCAGTATTTT CASSQWGQGATDTQYF
15 . TRBJ2-7 TRBD1 TRBV11-2 TGTGCCAGCAGCTTATCTGGCAGGGGGAGTGGCGAGCAGTACTTC CASSLSGRGSGEQYF
16 . TRBJ1-2 TRBD1 TRBV11-2 TGTGCCAGCAGCTTAACAGGGGAAAGTATCGGCTATGGCTACACCTTC CASSLTGESIGYGYTF
16 . TRBJ2-2 TRBD1 TRBV10-1 TGCGCCAGCGGAAACGCGGACAGGGTAAAACGGCGGGGAGCTGTTTTT CASGNADRVKRRGAVF
15 . TRBJ1-1 TRBD1 TRBV11-2 TGTGCCAGCAGCATTTTCGGGACAGGGTGGGCTGAAGCTTTCTTT CASSIFGTGWAEAFF
14 . TRBJ2-7 . TRBV19 TGTGCCAGTAAATCCACCGGCGGGTCCTACGAGCAGTACTTC CASKSTGGSYEQYF
13 . TRBJ2-1 . TRBV30 TGTGCCTGGAGGGGAATCTCCTACAATGAGCAGTTCTTC CAWRGISYNEQFF
11 . TRBJ2-7 . TRBV30 TGTGCCTGGGAGGGGGGCTACGAGCAGTACTTC CAWEGGYEQYF
13 . TRBJ1-2 TRBD1 TRBV5-4 TGTGCCAGCAGCTTTGACAGGGGCTATGGCTACACCTTC CASSFDRGYGYTF
14 . TRBJ1-2 TRBD1 TRBV27 TGTGCCAGCACCCCGGGGCAGGGGGGCTATGGCTACACCTTC CASTPGQGGYGYTF
16 . TRBJ1-2 . TRBV27 TGTGCCAGCAGTTTAAGGGCATTCGCGTCGAACTATGGCTACACCTTC CASSLRAFASNYGYTF
15 . TRBJ2-3 TRBD2 TRBV12-5 TGTGCTAGTGGTTTTTTAGCGGGGAGCACAGATACGCAGTATTTT CASGFLAGSTDTQYF
14 . TRBJ2-7 TRBD1 TRBV6-5 TGTGCCAGCAGTGTAGACAGGGATTCCTACGAGCAGTACTTC CASSVDRDSYEQYF
15 . TRBJ1-4 . TRBV18 TGTGCCAGCTCACCACCGAGGCGGTTTAATGAAAAACTGTTTTTT CASSPPRRFNEKLFF
14 few TRBJ2-2 TRBD1 TRBV15 TGTGCCACCAGCAGACAGGGGGACACCGGGGAGCTGTTTTTT CATSRQGDTGELFF
17 . TRBJ2-3 TRBD2 TRBV28 TGTGCCAGCAGCCCGCTGACGACTAGCGGGGGCACAGATACGCAGTATTTT CASSPLTTSGGTDTQYF
13 . TRBJ1-4 . TRBV6-1 TGTGCCAGCAGTGAAGACCAGGGCGGAAAACTGTTTTTT CASSEDQGGKLFF
17 . TRBJ2-6 TRBD1 TRBV5-1 TGCGCCAGCAGCTTCGGACAGGCGAGCTCTGGGGCCAACGTCCTGACTTTC CASSFGQASSGANVLTF
11 . TRBJ2-5 . TRBV27 TGTGCCAGCAGTTACCAAGAGACCCAGTACTTC CASSYQETQYF
14 few TRBJ1-2 . TRBV5-6 TGTGCCAGCAGCTTGTCTCCAGGGTCAAGTGGCTACACCTTC CASSLSPGSSGYTF
16 . TRBJ2-7 TRBD1 TRBV5-6 TGTGCCAGCAGCTTGGCCGTTCGGGACAGGGGCAACGAGCAGTACTTC CASSLAVRDRGNEQYF
12 once TRBJ1-2 . TRBV23-1 TGCGCCAGCAGTCCCCCCCTCCGGGGCTACACCTTC CASSPPLRGYTF
14 . TRBJ1-5 . TRBV5-4 TGTGCCAGCAGCTTGATGGGGGAAGGTCAGCCCCAGCATTTT CASSLMGEGQPQHF
11 . TRBJ1-2 . TRBV30 TGTGCCTGGGATGACATGTATGGCTACACCTTC CAWDDMYGYTF